This T cell receptor beta chain was recovered during a study of blood T cell repertoires in COVID-19. As for the study in general: The analysed material was cDNA or gDNA that came from T cells, B-cell-depleted T cells, or PBMCs.

Sequencing used immunoSEQ multiplex PCR; TCRdb keeps in-frame clones, though not all of them. The sample has roughly 260,000 clones; 90% to 95% are singletons. The J segment lost 6 bases and the V segment lost 5 bases, leaving 7 bases of the junction unmatched. This CDR3 is built from 14 residues. Germline values: CDR1 LGHNA, CDR2 YSLEER. The V and J genes are TRBV4-3 and TRBJ2-7; 10 bases map to TRBD1. This TCR derives from a human donor in a cohort exposed to, infected with or recovered from COVID-19 (not recorded which). The donor label of this sample is uncertain. Sequencing was carried out using PBMCs or T cells enriched from blood (not recorded which). The CDR3 protein is CASSATGTGAEQYF. In DNA, the CDR3 is TGCGCCAGCAGCGCAACCGGGACAGGGGCCGAGCAGTACTTC.